The TCR beta chain described here comes from a study of blood T cell repertoires in COVID-19. CDR3 length equals 15 residues. After removal of 3 bases from V and 7 bases from J, the junction contained 7 bases not matched to a gene. Germline assignment: CDR1 MGHRA and CDR2 YSYEKL. Per the authors' pipeline: Nucleated cell counts were estimated from reference gene primer amplification. Sequenced by immunoSEQ multiplex PCR; TCRdb stores in-frame clones only, minus some. V, J and clone size were drawn from that table, and D and trimming were deduced from the DNA. The data contain nearly 300,000 clones, 84% of them singletons.

Sequenced: peripheral blood. The source of this sequence is a human donor with COVID-19, enrolled during active disease. The donor label of this sample is uncertain. This chain connects TRBV4-1 to TRBJ1-5, with 9 bases that match TRBD1. The CDR3 here is CASSHPDRGEQPQHF. As DNA, the CDR3 is TGCGCCAGCAGCCACCCCGACAGGGGGGAACAGCCCCAGCATTTT.